The 18 T cell receptor beta chains below were found in one sample sequenced in a study of siplizumab effects on memory and regulatory T cells. Profiling relied on immunoSEQ multiplex PCR, and the TCRdb table lists in-frame clones only, not all of them. The sample includes around 100,000 clones, about 91% of them seen just once. Specimen: CD4+ T cells sorted from blood. These receptors were obtained from a human donor in good health.

To note about this clone: In the same sample, other DNA sequences code for this CDR3. The V and J genes are TRBV10-3 and TRBJ1-2; 8 nucleotides match TRBD1. This CDR3 has 12 residues. Germline assignment: CDR1 ENHRY and CDR2 SYGVKD. V gave up 7 bases and J gave up 4 bases; unmatched junction bases: 2. The CDR3 region is CAITGTGYGYTF. The CDR3 DNA follows: TGTGCCATCACCGGGACAGGCTATGGCTACACCTTC.

The chain's CDR3 is CASGPFLSAAGTGELFF. The CDR3 DNA reads TGTGCTAGTGGCCCCTTTTTATCTGCGGCGGGCACCGGGGAGCTGTTTTTT. The chain joins TRBV12-5 to TRBJ2-2, with D possibly matching TRBD2 (5 bases). From germline, CDR1 is LGHNT and CDR2 FRNRAP. The V end was cut by 6 bases, the J end by 4 bases, with 21 bases between. This CDR3 is built from 17 residues.

J is TRBJ1-3 and V is TRBV7-2; D uncertain. The CDR3 contains 14 residues. Germline V CDR1 and CDR2: SGHTA, FQGNSA. The ends were cut back, 6 bases at V and 0 bases at J, with 9 bases in the middle. CDR3 amino acids: CASSFDSSGNTIYF. The DNA for the CDR3 is TGTGCCAGCAGTTTCGACTCCTCTGGAAACACCATATATTTT.

The gene calls are TRBV5-4 and TRBJ1-4, with D hard to call. Trimming removed 2 bases at V and 5 bases at J, with 10 bases between. This CDR3 is 14 amino acids long. Germline CDR1 is SGHNT and CDR2 is YYREEE (reference sequence). The CDR3 DNA follows: TGTGCCAGCAGCTTTACGGCTGGGAATGAAAAACTGTTTTTT. Translation gives CASSFTAGNEKLFF. Combining the CDR3 with reference TRBV5-4 and TRBJ1-4 gives the whole variable domain ETGVTQSPTHLIKTRGQQVTLRCSSQSGHNTVSWYQQALGQGPQFIFQYYREEENGRGNFPPRFSGLQFPNYSSELNVNALELDDSALYLCASSFTAGNEKLFFGSGTQLSVL.

This clone was picked up one time. The chain recombines TRBV5-4 with TRBJ2-1; 9 bases align to TRBD1. Trimming cost V 4 bases and J 2 bases; bases outside gene matches: 4. This CDR3 contains 15 residues. Germline CDR1 is SGHNT and CDR2 is YYREEE (reference sequence). CDR3 nucleotide sequence: TGTGCCAGCAGCCATCGACAGGGGGCCTACAATGAGCAGTTCTTC. As protein: CASSHRQGAYNEQFF.

The chain uses TRBV11-3 and TRBJ2-3; either TRBD1 or TRBD2 may fit D (6 bases each). The V end was cut by 1 base, the J end by 4 bases, with 12 bases between. Germline CDR1 is SGHNT and CDR2 is YENEEA. This CDR3 has 15 residues. CDR3 coding DNA: TGTGCCAGCAGCTTAGTAGGGGGAGGCGCAGATACGCAGTATTTT. It specifies CASSLVGGGADTQYF.

The CDR3, as DNA: TGTGCCAGCAGCCTCGACGGACTAGGAGGTAACATTCAGTACTTC. It specifies CASSLDGLGGNIQYF. The V gene is TRBV5-4, the J gene TRBJ2-4; 7 positions match TRBD2. After removal of 4 bases from V and 7 bases from J, the junction contained 11 bases not matched to a gene. CDR3 length: 15 residues. CDR1 and CDR2 from the germline V gene are SGHNT and YYREEE (reference sequence).

The J gene is TRBJ1-4, the V gene TRBV5-1; D not certain. Germline values: CDR1 SGHRS, CDR2 YFSETQ. CDR3 length: 14 amino acids. Trimming cost V 0 bases and J 6 bases, with 9 bases left between them. The DNA for the CDR3 is TGCGCCAGCAGCTTGGCCAGGAGAGATGAAAAACTGTTTTTT. Residues: CASSLARRDEKLFF. Supplemented by reference TRBV5-1 and TRBJ1-4, the full variable domain reads KAGVTQTPRYLIKTRGQQVTLSCSPISGHRSVSWYQQTPGQGLQFLFEYFSETQRNKGNFPGRFSGRQFSNSRSEMNVSTLELGDSALYLCASSLARRDEKLFFGSGTQLSVL.

This chain links TRBV7-9 with TRBJ1-1, with 9 bases matching TRBD1. The CDR3 has 15 amino acids. CDR1 is SEHNR and CDR2 is FQNEAQ in the germline V gene (reference sequence). The V gene end was trimmed by 3 bases and the J gene end by 5 bases; junction bases not matched to a gene: 7. CDR3 residues: CASSFSGTGLTEAFF. CDR3 nucleotide sequence: TGTGCCAGCAGCTTCTCCGGGACAGGGCTGACTGAAGCTTTCTTT.

J is TRBJ2-2 and V is TRBV5-1; TRBD2 might be the D (5 bases). Germline CDR1 reads SGHRS; CDR2 reads YFSETQ. Trimming removed 4 bases from V and 5 bases from J, with 9 bases in between. The CDR3 has 13 residues. CDR3 amino acids: CASSAGLTGELFF. The CDR3 region has the DNA TGCGCCAGCAGCGCGGGCCTTACCGGGGAGCTGTTTTTT.

V gene TRBV5-1 combines with J gene TRBJ1-2; D uncertain. The CDR3 has 13 residues. Per the germline V gene, CDR1 is SGHRS and CDR2 is YFSETQ. Trimming shortened V by 4 bases and J by 1 base, and 8 bases separated the two germline ends. Written as DNA, the CDR3 is TGCGCCAGCAGCAGCGACGGTAACTATGGCTACACCTTC. This gives the protein CASSSDGNYGYTF. The full variable domain, rest sourced from reference TRBV5-1 and TRBJ1-2, is KAGVTQTPRYLIKTRGQQVTLSCSPISGHRSVSWYQQTPGQGLQFLFEYFSETQRNKGNFPGRFSGRQFSNSRSEMNVSTLELGDSALYLCASSSDGNYGYTFGSGTRLTVV.

The J gene is TRBJ2-5, the V gene TRBV7-2; no reliable D call. Germline V gene lookup returns CDR1 SGHTA and CDR2 FQGNSA. The CDR3 has 15 residues. V was trimmed by 1 base and J by 4 bases, leaving 13 bases between them. The CDR3 is CASSLGGPPGETQYF. DNA for the CDR3: TGTGCCAGCAGCTTAGGAGGTCCGCCCGGAGAGACCCAGTACTTC. The full variable domain, its missing parts supplied by reference TRBV7-2 and TRBJ2-5, is GAGVSQSPSNKVTEKGKDVELRCDPISGHTALYWYRQSLGQGLEFLIYFQGNSAPDKSGLPSDRFSAERTGGSVSTLTIQRTQQEDSAVYLCASSLGGPPGETQYFGPGTRLLVL.

The chain uses TRBV7-3 and TRBJ1-1, with D perhaps matching TRBD1 (6 bases). This CDR3 is built from 15 residues. Trimming took off 0 bases at V and 4 bases at J, with 12 bases between the two ends. Germline values: CDR1 SGHTA, CDR2 FQGTGA. Here the CDR3 DNA reads TGTGCCAGCAGCTTAACCCCGGGACAAGGCACTGAAGCTTTCTTT. It is translated as CASSLTPGQGTEAFF. The full variable domain, with the rest looked up from reference TRBV7-3 and TRBJ1-1, is GAGVSQTPSNKVTEKGKYVELRCDPISGHTALYWYRQSLGQGPEFLIYFQGTGAADDSGLPNDRFFAVRPEGSVSTLKIQRTERGDSAVYLCASSLTPGQGTEAFFGQGTRLTVV.

This chain joins TRBV7-2 and TRBJ1-3, with no clear D. CDR1 and CDR2 from the germline V gene are SGHTA and FQGNSA. V lost 0 bases and J lost 0, with 6 bases in between. The CDR3 extends over 15 amino acids. In DNA form, the CDR3 reads TGTGCCAGCAGCTTAGCTGTATACTCTGGAAACACCATATATTTT. Protein product: CASSLAVYSGNTIYF.

This chain links TRBV27 with TRBJ2-5; D may be TRBD2 (8 bases). Germline CDR1 MNHEY, CDR2 SMNVEV (reference sequence). V was pared by 6 bases and J by 2 bases, with 19 bases between. This CDR3 has 16 amino acids. As DNA, the CDR3 is TGTGCCAGCAGAAGACAGGGACTAGGAGAACAAGAGACCCAGTACTTC. It yields the protein CASRRQGLGEQETQYF.

This chain connects TRBV7-3 to TRBJ2-3; D is ambiguous. Germline assignment: CDR1 SGHTA and CDR2 FQGTGA. The CDR3 is 14 amino acids. V was trimmed by 0 bases and J by 1 base, leaving 5 bases between them. The CDR3 DNA reads as TGTGCCAGCAGCTTAACGATCGGCACAGATACGCAGTATTTT. This codes for CASSLTIGTDTQYF.

V usage is TRBV7-3 and J usage is TRBJ2-1, with 8 bases fitting TRBD1. This CDR3 spans 11 amino acids. Unmatched junction bases numbered 4, after V lost 8 bases and J lost 10 bases. The germline V gene encodes CDR1 SGHTA and CDR2 FQGTGA. The CDR3 is CASQGAREQFF. The CDR3 nucleotides read TGTGCCAGCCAGGGGGCTCGAGAGCAGTTCTTC.

J is TRBJ1-6 and V is TRBV7-3, with no clear D. V shed 2 bases and J shed 9 bases, with 11 bases lying between them. This CDR3 spans 14 amino acids. The germline V gene has CDR1 SGHTA and CDR2 FQGTGA. CDR3 in amino acids: CASSLVHHGSPLHF. CDR3 DNA: TGTGCCAGCAGCTTAGTACACCATGGTTCACCCCTCCACTTT.